The 22 T cell receptor beta chains below were found in one sample sequenced in a study of metastatic and nonmetastatic thyroid tumors. TCRdb re-called the PCR reads with MiXCR. The data show 29,000 or so clones, roughly 4.2% seen once. Thyroid surgery was performed in patients who had received no treatment beforehand. The sequenced material came from blood. The source of these receptors is a female donor with papillary thyroid cancer or a benign thyroid nodule (not recorded which). Some clones in this sample may be carry-over from other donors' samples.

This clone has at least ten counts. V and J are TRBV7-9 and TRBJ2-2; D is unresolved. The CDR3 has 16 amino acids. V was clipped by 2 bases and J by 0 bases, with 10 bases between them. Per germline, CDR1 SEHNR and CDR2 FQNEAQ (reference sequence). The CDR3 sequence: CASSLPLRTNTGELFF. DNA of the CDR3: TGTGCCAGCAGCTTACCCCTCCGGACGAACACCGGGGAGCTGTTTTTT.

This clone showed up many times. This chain uses TRBV2 with TRBJ2-1, with 14 bases that match TRBD2. The CDR3 length is 15 residues. Per germline, CDR1 SNHLY and CDR2 FYNNEI. Trimming took 6 bases from V and 8 from J; bases not matched to a gene: 6. The CDR3 DNA follows: TGTGCCAGCAGGGGGACTAGCGGGAGAGGCGATGAGCAGTTCTTC. This sequence encodes CASRGTSGRGDEQFF.

This clone was detected only a few times. CDR3 bases: TGCAGTGCCCGACAGGGGGTAATAACGGGCGAGCAGTACTTC. Its protein is CSARQGVITGEQYF. This chain connects TRBV20-1 to TRBJ2-7, with 9 nucleotides matching TRBD1. The germline V gene encodes CDR1 DFQATT and CDR2 SNEGSKA (reference sequence). The CDR3 is 14 amino acids. V was pared by 6 bases and J by 6 bases, with 12 bases of the junction left unmatched.

This clone was found many times. The rearrangement links TRBV11-3 to TRBJ2-5; tentatively, D is TRBD2 (6 bases). Germline CDR1 and CDR2: SGHNT and YENEEA. The germline V and J ends were trimmed by 5 bases and 2 bases, with 12 bases remaining between them. The CDR3 spans 14 residues. As DNA, the CDR3 is TGTGCCAGCAGCCCCTGGGACTCGCAAGAGACCCAGTACTTC. This translates into CASSPWDSQETQYF.

This clone was seen just once. The junction departs from germline at one end; a sequencing error may be responsible. V is TRBV5-1 and J is TRBJ2-2; tentative D call: TRBD1 (6 bases). This CDR3 has 16 residues. Germline V gene sequence: CDR1 SGHRS, CDR2 YFSETQ. CDR3 sequence: CSSSLVFHRDTGELFF. Here the CDR3 DNA reads TGTTCCAGCAGCTTAGTTTTTCACAGGGACACCGGGGAGCTGTTTTTT.

This clone was observed a few times. This rearrangement joins TRBV5-1 to TRBJ2-7; 12 nucleotides align to TRBD2. J gave up 3 bases and V 3 bases, and 7 bases lay outside the gene matches. This CDR3 region has 16 residues. The germline V gene encodes CDR1 SGHRS and CDR2 YFSETQ. For the CDR3, the DNA is TGCGCCAGCAGCTCCCCTAGCGGGAGGGCCAGCTACGAGCAGTACTTC. Residues: CASSSPSGRASYEQYF.

The chain is built from TRBV28 and TRBJ2-2; D remains unclear. The length of the CDR3 is 17 residues. V lost 3 bases and J 1 base, leaving 15 bases between the germline ends. Germline CDR1 MDHEN, CDR2 SYDVKM. The CDR3 loop reads CASSLGPEILNTGELFF. For the CDR3, the DNA is TGTGCCAGCAGTTTGGGTCCGGAGATCTTGAACACCGGGGAGCTGTTTTTT.

The chain couples TRBV4-1 to TRBJ1-5; 9 nucleotides match TRBD1. Germline V CDR1 and CDR2: MGHRA, YSYEKL. V was clipped by 4 bases and J by 5 bases; unmatched bases: 9. The CDR3 totals 16 residues. CDR3 sequence: CASSPSEQGADQPQHF. The CDR3 bases are TGCGCCAGCAGCCCGTCGGAACAGGGGGCGGATCAGCCCCAGCATTTT.

There are many counts of this clone. The chain recombines TRBV27 with TRBJ1-1; D gene unclear. Deletions cut 2 bases from V and 3 bases from J, with 7 bases between. In germline, CDR1 is MNHEY, CDR2 SMNVEV (reference sequence). The CDR3 loop spans 13 amino acids. The DNA of the CDR3 is TGTGCCAGCAGTTTAAATCAGTACACTGAAGCTTTCTTT. This sequence encodes CASSLNQYTEAFF.

This clone was recorded at least ten times. The V gene is TRBV20-1, the J gene TRBJ2-1, with TRBD2 identical over 16 bases. The V and J ends lost 4 bases and 7 bases, in that order; junction bases with no gene match: 7. Germline-derived CDR1 and CDR2 are DFQATT and SNEGSKA (reference sequence). The CDR3 runs 16 residues. CDR3 sequence reads: CSAIGTSGRARNEQFF. The CDR3 coding sequence is TGCAGTGCTATCGGGACTAGCGGGAGGGCCAGGAATGAGCAGTTCTTC.

This clone was detected many times. A much larger clone sits a single nucleotide away, making a read error possible. This sample also contains other DNA sequences that code for the same CDR3. This chain uses TRBV30 with TRBJ1-4; D is possibly TRBD1 (5 bases). This CDR3 contains 11 residues. Germline values: CDR1 GTSNPN, CDR2 SVGIG (reference sequence). The CDR3 spells CARSVQAELFF. The CDR3 DNA reads TGTGCCCGGAGTGTACAGGCAGAACTGTTTTTT.

Ten or more counts support this clone. The chain employs TRBV25-1 and TRBJ2-7, with 7 bases fitting TRBD2. Germline values: CDR1 MGHDK, CDR2 SYGVNS. V was pared by 5 bases and J by 1 base, with 11 bases of the junction left unmatched. The CDR3 is 16 residues long. CDR3 coding DNA: TGTGCCAGCAGTTCCCTGAGGGTAGCGGGTTCCTACGAGCAGTACTTC. Translating gives CASSSLRVAGSYEQYF.

This clone was counted many times. Possible read error: a much larger clone is one base away. The chain employs TRBV6-5 and TRBJ2-7; either TRBD1 or TRBD2 may fit D (5 bases each). Germline loops: CDR1 MNHEY, CDR2 SVGAGI. This CDR3 comprises 15 residues. V lost 6 bases, J lost 3 bases, and 18 bases lay in between. The chain's CDR3 is CASRPGAPRFYEQYF. CDR3 coding DNA: TGTGCCAGCAGACCCGGGGCCCCGAGGTTCTACGAGCAGTACTTC.

This clone was seen a few times. The V gene is TRBV6-2 or TRBV6-3, the J gene TRBJ2-7; D might be TRBD1 (6 bases). V lost 6 bases and J 0 bases, leaving 12 bases between the germline ends. Germline V lookup: CDR1 MNHEY, CDR2 SVGEGT. The CDR3 is 14 residues long. CDR3 protein: CASSHRERSYEQYF. The CDR3 nucleotides read TGTGCCAGCAGCCACAGGGAGCGCTCCTACGAGCAGTACTTC.

To note about this clone: A read error may produce the germline difference seen at one junction end. The chain combines TRBV24-1 with TRBJ2-2, with D maybe TRBD2 (5 bases). This CDR3 is built from 15 residues. From germline, CDR1 is KGHDR and CDR2 SFDVKD. The CDR3 spells CATSDPPPSTWELFF. DNA of the CDR3: TGTGCCACCAGTGATCCCCCCCCTAGCACCTGGGAGCTGTTTTTT.

The V gene is TRBV28, the J gene TRBJ2-7; TRBD2 matches 8 bases. The J segment lost 6 bases and the V segment lost 2 bases, leaving 6 bases of the junction unmatched. This CDR3 has 14 residues. CDR1 and CDR2 from the germline V gene are MDHEN and SYDVKM. The CDR3 bases are TGTGCCAGCAGTTTAATAGACGGGAGGGTCGAGCAGTACTTC. This encodes CASSLIDGRVEQYF. The full variable domain, rest sourced from reference TRBV28 and TRBJ2-7, is DVKVTQSSRYLVKRTGEKVFLECVQDMDHENMFWYRQDPGLGLRLIYFSYDVKMKEKGDIPEGYSVSREKKERFSLILESASTNQTSMYLCASSLIDGRVEQYFGPGTRLTVT.

The table lists this clone with a few counts. This chain joins TRBV12-3 or TRBV12-4 and TRBJ2-7; TRBD2 aligns across 14 bases. The junction had 22 bases not matched to a gene; V was cut back by 7 bases and J by 2 bases. The CDR3 is 21 amino acids. CDR3 loop: CASTILLAGLAGDRLAYEQYF. CDR3 nucleotide sequence: TGTGCCAGCACCATACTATTAGCGGGACTAGCGGGAGACAGATTAGCCTACGAGCAGTACTTC.

In this sample, this clone turned up many times. The rearrangement links TRBV19 to TRBJ1-5, with 7 nucleotides matching TRBD1. The germline CDR1 and CDR2 sequences are LNHDA and SQIVND (reference sequence). Germline trimming cut 1 base from V and 6 bases from J; bases unmatched to any gene: 3. There are 14 residues in the CDR3. CDR3 amino acids: CASSIGGGGQPQHF. CDR3 nucleotide sequence: TGTGCCAGTAGTATAGGAGGGGGCGGTCAGCCCCAGCATTTT. Combining the CDR3 with reference TRBV19 and TRBJ1-5 gives the whole variable domain DGGITQSPKYLFRKEGQNVTLSCEQNLNHDAMYWYRQDPGQGLRLIYYSQIVNDFQKGDIAEGYSVSREKKESFPLTVTSAQKNPTAFYLCASSIGGGGQPQHFGDGTRLSIL.

In its sample, this clone was seen many times. The genes are TRBV4-1 and TRBJ2-3; a weak D match, TRBD2 (6 bases). V was trimmed by 4 bases and J by 0 bases, leaving 11 bases between them. There are 15 residues in the CDR3. Germline values: CDR1 MGHRA, CDR2 YSYEKL. In DNA, the CDR3 is TGCGCCAGCAGCCCTACCGGGACTAGCACAGATACGCAGTATTTT. This sequence encodes CASSPTGTSTDTQYF.

This clone was seen ten or more times. Other nucleotide sequences from this sample produce the same CDR3. V is TRBV10-2 and J is TRBJ2-1; 8 bases agree with TRBD2. Germline CDR1 reads WSHSY; CDR2 reads SAAADI. This CDR3 spans 14 amino acids. The V and J ends lost 6 bases and 4 bases, in that order; junction bases with no gene match: 5. The CDR3 loop is CASRLAGPYNEQFF. DNA for the CDR3: TGCGCCAGCAGATTAGCGGGACCGTACAATGAGCAGTTCTTC.

This clone has ten or more counts. The rearrangement uses TRBV4-2 and TRBJ2-1, with TRBD2 identical over 7 bases. The V gene end was trimmed by 5 bases and the J gene end by 2 bases; junction bases not matched to a gene: 6. Germline V lookup: CDR1 LGHNA, CDR2 YNFKEQ. This CDR3 region has 15 residues. CDR3 region: CASSSPGLTYNEQFF. The CDR3, as DNA: TGTGCCAGCAGCTCCCCGGGACTAACCTACAATGAGCAGTTCTTC.

The sample holds a few counts of this clone. A much larger clone is a single base away; this may be a read error. This rearrangement joins TRBV11-3 to TRBJ2-4; D unclear. In germline, CDR1 is SGHNT, CDR2 YENEEA. There are 15 residues in the CDR3. Trimming took off 5 bases at V and 3 bases at J, with 14 bases between the two ends. Here the CDR3 reads CASSPRHLDKNIQYF. In nucleotides, the CDR3 is TGTGCCAGCAGCCCGAGACACCTAGACAAAAACATTCAGTACTTC. Supplemented by reference TRBV11-3 and TRBJ2-4, the full variable domain reads EAGVVQSPRYKIIEKKQPVAFWCNPISGHNTLYWYLQNLGQGPELLIRYENEEAVDDSQLPKDRFSAERLKGVDSTLKIQPAELGDSAVYLCASSPRHLDKNIQYFGAGTRLSVL.